This is a list of T cell receptor beta chains from one sample in a study of cytomegalovirus exposure and HLA in healthy donors. The assay was immunoSEQ multiplex PCR, and TCRdb's table has in-frame clones only and misses some. The sample has around 74,000 clones. Sequenced: PBMCs. All receptors derive from a man aged 25-45 years in good health and CMV-seronegative. CDR3s include the opening cysteine and the closing phenylalanine or tryptophan. A D gene is named only where the DNA matches it firmly.

- | TRBJ2-5 | TRBV5-1 | CDSSLVPYEASSRETQYF | TGCGACTCCAGCTTGGTTCCCTACGAGGCCAGTTCCCGGGAGACCCAGTACTTC
TRBD2 | TRBJ2-7 | TRBV4-2 | CASSPLAGGIDEQYF | TGTGCCAGCAGCCCCCTAGCGGGAGGGATCGACGAGCAGTACTTC
TRBD2 | TRBJ2-7 | TRBV12-5 | CASGFPSGLAGLLEQYF | TGTGCTAGTGGTTTCCCCTCGGGACTAGCGGGGCTCCTGGAGCAGTACTTC
TRBD1 | TRBJ2-1 | TRBV5-1 | CASSYRGQRNEQFF | TGCGCCAGCAGCTATAGGGGACAGAGGAATGAGCAGTTCTTC
- | TRBJ2-5 | TRBV2 | CASSAEVEETQYF | TGTGCCAGCAGTGCTGAGGTGGAAGAGACCCAGTACTTC
TRBD1 | TRBJ2-1 | TRBV4-2 | CASSQELLTGGMINEQFF | TGTGCCAGCAGCCAAGAGCTTCTAACAGGGGGGATGATAAATGAGCAGTTCTTC
- | TRBJ1-5 | TRBV10-3 | CAALCDYGNQPQHF | TGTGCCGCCCTATGTGACTATGGCAATCAGCCCCAGCATTTT
- | TRBJ2-3 | TRBV5-1 | CASSVNAGYATDTQYF | TGCGCCAGCAGCGTGAACGCGGGATACGCCACAGATACGCAGTATTTT
- | TRBJ1-5 | TRBV18 | CASSPSGGGQPQHF | TGTGCCAGCTCACCCTCGGGGGGTGGCCAGCCCCAGCATTTT
TRBD2 | TRBJ2-1 | TRBV6-1 | CASSETSGGWLANEQFF | TGTGCCAGCAGTGAAACTAGCGGGGGGTGGCTTGCGAATGAGCAGTTCTTC
- | TRBJ2-7 | TRBV19 | CASSIAGTLSYEQYF | TGTGCCAGTAGTATAGCAGGGACACTCTCCTACGAGCAGTACTTC
- | TRBJ1-2 | TRBV11-3 | CASSLAGGRNGYTF | TGTGCCAGCAGCTTAGCGGGGGGACGGAATGGCTACACCTTC
- | TRBJ2-3 | TRBV5-1 | CASSLNSKAGYGTQYF | TGCGCCAGCAGCTTGAACTCGAAGGCAGGGTACGGTACGCAGTATTTT
TRBD1 | TRBJ2-5 | TRBV2 | CASSDSWDSQETQYF | TGTGCCAGCAGTGACTCTTGGGACAGCCAAGAGACCCAGTACTTC
TRBD2 | TRBJ2-3 | TRBV25-1 | CASRQSGKKDTQYF | TGTGCCAGCAGACAGAGCGGGAAGAAAGATACGCAGTATTTT
- | TRBJ2-3 | TRBV7-9 | CASSSLHTDTQYF | TGTGCCAGCAGCTCCTTACACACAGATACGCAGTATTTT
TRBD1 | TRBJ1-1 | TRBV7-2 | CASGSTRGHTEAFF | TGTGCCAGCGGATCGACCAGGGGGCACACTGAAGCTTTCTTT
- | TRBJ2-7 | TRBV6-5 | CASRPIPGSYEQYF | TGTGCCAGCAGACCGATCCCGGGGTCCTACGAGCAGTACTTC
TRBD2 | TRBJ2-3 | TRBV9 | CASSGVAGGPVEDTQYF | TGTGCCAGCAGCGGGGTAGCGGGGGGGCCCGTAGAAGATACGCAGTATTTT
TRBD1 | TRBJ1-2 | TRBV5-6 | CASSIMTGVDSGYTF | TGTGCCAGCAGCATCATGACAGGGGTTGACTCTGGCTACACCTTC
- | TRBJ1-2 | TRBV7-9 | CASSPRVYGYTF | TGTGCCAGCAGCCCTCGAGTGTATGGCTACACCTTC
- | TRBJ1-5 | TRBV7-2 | CASSLGPGNQPQHF | TGTGCCAGCAGCTTAGGTCCGGGGAATCAGCCCCAGCATTTT
- | TRBJ1-2 | TRBV9 | CASSVEDNRSPYGYTF | TGTGCCAGCAGCGTAGAGGACAACCGATCCCCCTATGGCTACACCTTC
TRBD1 | TRBJ1-5 | TRBV4-3 | CASSTTGDQPQHF | TGCGCCAGCAGCACTACAGGGGATCAGCCCCAGCATTTT
- | TRBJ1-2 | TRBV7-2 | CASTPQGSPGYTF | TGTGCCAGCACCCCACAGGGAAGCCCTGGCTACACCTTC
- | TRBJ1-2 | TRBV4-1 | CASSQDSRLPNYGYTF | TGCGCCAGCAGCCAAGACTCGCGACTTCCTAACTATGGCTACACCTTC
TRBD2 | TRBJ2-3 | TRBV18 | CASSPIAGGADTQYF | TGTGCCAGCTCACCGATAGCGGGAGGGGCAGATACGCAGTATTTT
- | TRBJ1-6 | TRBV7-9 | CASSLRPPGSYNSPLHF | TGTGCCAGCAGCTTACGCCCGCCAGGCAGTTATAATTCACCCCTCCACTTT